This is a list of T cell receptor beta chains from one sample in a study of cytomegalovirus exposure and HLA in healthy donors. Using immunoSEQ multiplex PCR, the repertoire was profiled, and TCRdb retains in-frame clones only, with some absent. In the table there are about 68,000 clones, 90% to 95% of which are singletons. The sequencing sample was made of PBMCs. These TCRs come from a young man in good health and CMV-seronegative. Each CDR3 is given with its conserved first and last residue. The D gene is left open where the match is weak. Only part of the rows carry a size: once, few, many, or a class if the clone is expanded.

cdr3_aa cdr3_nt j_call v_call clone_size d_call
CASSPGLAGFNEQFF TGTGCCAGCAGCCCGGGACTAGCGGGATTTAATGAGCAGTTCTTC TRBJ2-1 TRBV7-2 NA TRBD2
CASSSTRGQETQYF TGTGCCAGCAGTTCGACCAGGGGGCAAGAGACCCAGTACTTC TRBJ2-5 TRBV11-2 NA TRBD1
CASRPGLAHRDEQFF TGCGCCAGCAGACCGGGACTAGCGCATCGGGATGAGCAGTTCTTC TRBJ2-1 TRBV4-3 NA TRBD2
CASSSPEASSGRYEQYF TGTGCCAGCAGTTCCCCCGAAGCCTCTAGCGGGAGATACGAGCAGTACTTC TRBJ2-7 TRBV28 NA TRBD2
CASSSTWGDYTF TGTGCCAGCAGTTCGACCTGGGGGGACTACACCTTC TRBJ1-2 TRBV7-2 NA NA
CASSSNSAGTGMNTEAFF TGTGCCAGCAGCTCTAATTCCGCAGGCACCGGCATGAACACTGAAGCTTTCTTT TRBJ1-1 TRBV7-8 NA NA
CASSLAAGSGAEQYF TGTGCCAGCAGCTTAGCCGCGGGCTCAGGGGCGGAGCAGTACTTC TRBJ2-7 TRBV7-2 NA NA
CASSLVLTSGTQETQYF TGTGCCAGCAGCTTAGTGTTGACTAGCGGGACCCAAGAGACCCAGTACTTC TRBJ2-5 TRBV11-1 NA TRBD2
CASNQNSWEKLFF TGTGCCAGCAACCAGAATAGCTGGGAAAAACTGTTTTTT TRBJ1-4 TRBV14 few NA
CASSGLALSTDTQYF TGTGCCAGCAGTGGACTAGCGTTGAGCACAGATACGCAGTATTTT TRBJ2-3 TRBV2 once TRBD2
CASSLLQSYEKLFF TGTGCCAGCAGTTTATTACAGAGCTATGAAAAACTGTTTTTT TRBJ1-4 TRBV28 NA NA
CASRRKRTGATDTQYF TGTGCCAGCAGGCGAAAAAGGACAGGGGCGACAGATACGCAGTATTTT TRBJ2-3 TRBV6-6 NA TRBD1
CASSWNSPGELFF TGTGCCAGCAGCTGGAATAGCCCCGGGGAGCTGTTTTTT TRBJ2-2 TRBV11-3 NA NA
CASSLFLTGGRGNEQFF TGTGCCAGCAGCTTATTTCTAACGGGGGGCCGGGGCAATGAGCAGTTCTTC TRBJ2-1 TRBV7-9 NA NA
CASSVGGPSNTEAFF TGTGCCAGCAGCGTAGGGGGGCCTAGTAACACTGAAGCTTTCTTT TRBJ1-1 TRBV9 few NA
CASSPTSGSLDEQFF TGTGCCAGCAGCCCGACTAGCGGGAGTTTGGATGAGCAGTTCTTC TRBJ2-1 TRBV7-8 few TRBD2
CASSPGALGTDTQYF TGTGCCAGCAGCCCAGGGGCGCTGGGCACAGATACGCAGTATTTT TRBJ2-3 TRBV27 NA NA
CASSRTGTRTLGQETQYF TGTGCCAGCAGCCGTACCGGGACAAGGACATTGGGCCAAGAGACCCAGTACTTC TRBJ2-5 TRBV28 NA NA
CASSQEYSYEQYF TGTGCCAGCAGCCAAGAGTACAGCTACGAGCAGTACTTC TRBJ2-7 TRBV4-2 NA NA
CASSLRTANTEAFF TGTGCCAGCAGCCTTCGGACAGCGAACACTGAAGCTTTCTTT TRBJ1-1 TRBV5-6 few NA
CASSATGSTEAFF TGTGCCAGCTCAGCGACAGGGAGTACTGAAGCTTTCTTT TRBJ1-1 TRBV18 NA TRBD1
CASSFGRVGDVEQFF TGTGCCAGCAGCTTTGGGAGGGTGGGGGACGTGGAGCAGTTCTTC TRBJ2-1 TRBV11-2 NA TRBD2
CASSRNPSGSTYEQYF TGTGCCAGCAGCCGCAATCCTAGCGGGAGTACTTACGAGCAGTACTTC TRBJ2-7 TRBV4-2 NA TRBD2
CASSFRGDTQYF TGTGCCAGCAGCTTCCGCGGAGATACGCAGTATTTT TRBJ2-3 TRBV11-2 NA NA
CASSLSGQGFGYTF TGTGCCAGCAGTTTATCGGGACAGGGGTTTGGCTACACCTTC TRBJ1-2 TRBV27 NA TRBD1
CAISEPGTGSSYEQYF TGTGCCATCAGTGAGCCCGGGACAGGGAGCTCCTACGAGCAGTACTTC TRBJ2-7 TRBV10-3 NA TRBD1
CASNVSPGEQYF TGTGCCAGCAACGTAAGCCCCGGGGAGCAGTACTTC TRBJ2-7 TRBV11-2 NA NA
CSVWSDGEQYF TGCAGCGTATGGAGCGATGGCGAGCAGTACTTC TRBJ2-7 TRBV29-1 NA NA
CASSRRQGVYEQYF TGTGCCAGCAGCCGGAGACAGGGAGTCTACGAGCAGTACTTC TRBJ2-7 TRBV6-5 NA TRBD1
CASSLASGSSYEQYF TGTGCCAGCAGCTTAGCTAGCGGGAGTTCCTACGAGCAGTACTTC TRBJ2-7 TRBV11-3 NA TRBD2
CSARDRVGYTF TGCAGTGCTAGAGACAGGGTTGGCTACACCTTC TRBJ1-2 TRBV20-1 NA NA
CASSLFLRGSSGKAGEQFF TGTGCCAGCAGCTTATTTTTAAGGGGGAGTAGCGGGAAGGCTGGAGAGCAGTTCTTC TRBJ2-1 TRBV7-3 NA TRBD2
CASSFTGAFIEAFF TGTGCCAGCAGTTTTACAGGGGCGTTCATTGAAGCTTTCTTT TRBJ1-1 TRBV27 NA TRBD1
CASSIMYLELRYGYTF TGTGCCAGTAGTATCATGTATTTGGAGTTACGGTATGGCTACACCTTC TRBJ1-2 TRBV19 NA NA
CASSLAGEGTYYGYTF TGTGCCAGCAGCTTAGCAGGGGAGGGGACTTACTATGGCTACACCTTC TRBJ1-2 TRBV7-9 NA NA
CASSADRGLEKLFF TGTGCCAGCAGCGCGGACAGGGGGCTCGAAAAACTGTTTTTT TRBJ1-4 TRBV9 few TRBD1
CASSLGGNRGNQPQHF TGTGCCAGCAGCTTAGGGGGGAACAGGGGGAATCAGCCCCAGCATTTT TRBJ1-5 TRBV27 NA TRBD1
CAARQGFDGELFF TGTGCCGCTAGACAGGGGTTTGACGGGGAGCTGTTTTTT TRBJ2-2 TRBV6-5 NA TRBD1
CASSIQAGRDTQYF TGTGCCAGCAGCATTCAAGCGGGAAGAGATACGCAGTATTTT TRBJ2-3 TRBV5-6 NA TRBD2